This T cell receptor beta chain stems from a study of T cell responses to AZD1222 COVID-19 vaccine. Findings and limits, study-wide: The reported proportion of spike-specific TCRs targeting unmutated variant regions was nearly half. Vaccine-associated CD4 TCRs spanned spike, dominant at 160-218 and 743-854.

Both about-4-week and about-12-week second-dose recipients were combined. Points on this clone: Its cognate antigen is unknown. The sample has other DNA sequences that encode this CDR3 too.

The germline CDR1 and CDR2 sequences are SGHTA and FQGNSA. Trimming left V 5 bases short and J 3 bases short, with 14 bases between. This CDR3 region has 14 residues. Some clones are missing from TCRdb's copy, which holds only in-frame ones; the method was immunoSEQ multiplex PCR. This repertoire shows 150,000 to 200,000 clones, just over 85% found once; its top ten account for roughly 12%. The sequence was obtained from an adult who received the AZD1222 COVID-19 vaccine. The chain is built from TRBV7-2 and TRBJ2-7; a weak D match, TRBD1 (5 bases). The material was peripheral blood, obtained 28 days after the second AZD1222 dose. The CDR3 region is CASSLGPGNYEQYF. In DNA, the CDR3 is TGTGCCAGCAGCCTAGGACCAGGGAACTACGAGCAGTACTTC.